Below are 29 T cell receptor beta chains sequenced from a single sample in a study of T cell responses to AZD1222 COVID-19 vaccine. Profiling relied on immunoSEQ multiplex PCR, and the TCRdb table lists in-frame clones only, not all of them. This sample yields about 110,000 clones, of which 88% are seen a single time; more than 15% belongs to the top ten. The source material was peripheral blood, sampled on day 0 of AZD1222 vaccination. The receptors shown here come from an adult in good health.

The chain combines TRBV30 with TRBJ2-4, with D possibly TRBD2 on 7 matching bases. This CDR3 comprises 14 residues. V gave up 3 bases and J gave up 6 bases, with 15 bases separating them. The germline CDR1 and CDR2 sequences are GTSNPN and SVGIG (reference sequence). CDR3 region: CAWRGGHSPNIQYF. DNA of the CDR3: TGTGCCTGGAGGGGGGGGCACAGCCCAAACATTCAGTACTTC.

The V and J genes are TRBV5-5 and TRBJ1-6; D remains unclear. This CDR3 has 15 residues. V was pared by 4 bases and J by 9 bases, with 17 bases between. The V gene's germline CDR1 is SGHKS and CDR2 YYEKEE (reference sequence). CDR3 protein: CASSTPGRSGSPLHF. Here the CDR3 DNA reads TGTGCCAGCAGCACCCCGGGGAGAAGCGGTTCACCCCTCCACTTT. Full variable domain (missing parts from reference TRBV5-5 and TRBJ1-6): DAGVTQSPTHLIKTRGQQVTLRCSPISGHKSVSWYQQVLGQGPQFIFQYYEKEERGRGNFPDRFSARQFPNYSSELNVNALLLGDSALYLCASSTPGRSGSPLHFGNGTRLTVT.

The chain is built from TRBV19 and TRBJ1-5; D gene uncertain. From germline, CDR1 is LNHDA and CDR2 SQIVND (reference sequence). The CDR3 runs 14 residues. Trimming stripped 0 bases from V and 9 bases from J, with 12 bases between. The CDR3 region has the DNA TGTGCCAGTAGTATAGAGGGTTGGGATCGGCCCCAGCATTTT. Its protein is CASSIEGWDRPQHF.

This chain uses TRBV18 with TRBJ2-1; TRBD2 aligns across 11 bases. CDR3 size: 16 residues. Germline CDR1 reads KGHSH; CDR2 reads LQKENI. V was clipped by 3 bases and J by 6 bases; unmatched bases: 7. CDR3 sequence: CASSPTTSGVGNEQFF. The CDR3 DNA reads TGTGCCAGCTCACCCACGACTAGCGGGGTGGGCAATGAGCAGTTCTTC.

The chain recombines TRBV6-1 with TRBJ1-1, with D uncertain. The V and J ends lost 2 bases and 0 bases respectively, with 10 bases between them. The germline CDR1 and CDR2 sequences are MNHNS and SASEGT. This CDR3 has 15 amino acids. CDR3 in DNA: TGTGCCAGCAGTGAATCAGGCAACGTGAACACTGAAGCTTTCTTT. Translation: CASSESGNVNTEAFF.

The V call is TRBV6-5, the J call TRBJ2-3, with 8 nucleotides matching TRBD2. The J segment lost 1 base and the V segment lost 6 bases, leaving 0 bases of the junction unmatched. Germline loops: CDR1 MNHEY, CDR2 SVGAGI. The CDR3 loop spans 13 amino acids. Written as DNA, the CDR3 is TGTGCCAGCAGACTAGCGGGCACAGATACGCAGTATTTT. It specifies CASRLAGTDTQYF.

The CDR3 here is CSASTGVYEQYV. In DNA, the CDR3 is TGCAGTGCTAGTACGGGAGTCTACGAGCAGTACGTC. The chain carries TRBV20-1 and TRBJ2-7, with D perhaps TRBD2 (6 bases). The V end lost 3 bases, the J end lost 3 bases, and 9 bases lay between the germline ends. This CDR3 spans 12 amino acids. Germline V gives CDR1 DFQATT, CDR2 SNEGSKA (reference sequence).

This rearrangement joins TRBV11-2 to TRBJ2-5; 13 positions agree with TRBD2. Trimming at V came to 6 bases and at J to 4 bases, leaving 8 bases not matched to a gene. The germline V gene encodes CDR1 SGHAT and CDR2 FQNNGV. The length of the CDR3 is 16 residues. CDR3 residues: CASRPGLAGAAETQYF. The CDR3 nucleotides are TGTGCCAGCAGGCCCGGACTAGCGGGAGCAGCAGAGACCCAGTACTTC.

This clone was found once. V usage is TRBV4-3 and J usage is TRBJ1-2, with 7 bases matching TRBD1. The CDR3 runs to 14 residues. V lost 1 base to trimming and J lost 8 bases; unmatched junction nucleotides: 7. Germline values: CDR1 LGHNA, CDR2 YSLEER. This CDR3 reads CASSQGTGVGGYTF. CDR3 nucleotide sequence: TGCGCCAGCAGCCAAGGCACAGGGGTCGGGGGCTACACCTTC.

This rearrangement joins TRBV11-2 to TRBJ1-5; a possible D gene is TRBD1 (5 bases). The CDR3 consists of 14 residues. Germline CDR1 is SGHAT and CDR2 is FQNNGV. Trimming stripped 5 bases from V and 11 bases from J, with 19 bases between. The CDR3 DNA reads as TGTGCCAGCAGCCAAGACGAGTTCAGGGTGGCCCAGCATTTT. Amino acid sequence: CASSQDEFRVAQHF.

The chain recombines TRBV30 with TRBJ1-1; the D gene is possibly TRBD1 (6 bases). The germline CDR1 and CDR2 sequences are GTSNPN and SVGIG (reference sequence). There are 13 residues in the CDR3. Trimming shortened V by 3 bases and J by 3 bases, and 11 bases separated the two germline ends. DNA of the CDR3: TGTGCCTGGAGCGGGACACCCGACACTGAAGCTTTCTTT. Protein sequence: CAWSGTPDTEAFF.

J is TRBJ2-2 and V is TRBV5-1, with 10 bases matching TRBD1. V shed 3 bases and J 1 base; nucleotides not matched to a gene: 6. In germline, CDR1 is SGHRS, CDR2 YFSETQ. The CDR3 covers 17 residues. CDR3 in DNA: TGCGCCAGCAGCTGGGACAGGGGATCGATGAACACCGGGGAGCTGTTTTTT. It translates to CASSWDRGSMNTGELFF.

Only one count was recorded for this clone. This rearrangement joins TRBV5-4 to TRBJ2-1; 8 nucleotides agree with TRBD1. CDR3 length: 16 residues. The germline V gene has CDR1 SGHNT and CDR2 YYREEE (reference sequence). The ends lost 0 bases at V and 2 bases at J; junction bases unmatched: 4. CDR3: CASSLGTGKPYNEQFF. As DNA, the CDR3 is TGTGCCAGCAGCTTGGGGACAGGGAAGCCCTACAATGAGCAGTTCTTC. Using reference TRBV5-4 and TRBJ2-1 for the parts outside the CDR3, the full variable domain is ETGVTQSPTHLIKTRGQQVTLRCSSQSGHNTVSWYQQALGQGPQFIFQYYREEENGRGNFPPRFSGLQFPNYSSELNVNALELDDSALYLCASSLGTGKPYNEQFFGPGTRLTVL.

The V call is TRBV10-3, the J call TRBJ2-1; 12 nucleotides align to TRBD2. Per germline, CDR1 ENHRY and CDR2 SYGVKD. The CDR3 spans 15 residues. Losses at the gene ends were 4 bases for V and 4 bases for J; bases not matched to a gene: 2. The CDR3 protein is CAISGLAGAYNEQFF. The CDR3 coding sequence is TGTGCCATCAGTGGACTAGCGGGGGCTTACAATGAGCAGTTCTTC.

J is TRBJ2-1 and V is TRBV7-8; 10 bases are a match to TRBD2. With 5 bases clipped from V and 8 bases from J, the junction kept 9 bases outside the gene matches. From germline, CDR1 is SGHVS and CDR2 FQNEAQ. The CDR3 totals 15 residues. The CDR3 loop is CASSIGLAAGHEQFF. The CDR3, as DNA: TGTGCCAGCAGCATCGGACTAGCGGCGGGACATGAGCAGTTCTTC.

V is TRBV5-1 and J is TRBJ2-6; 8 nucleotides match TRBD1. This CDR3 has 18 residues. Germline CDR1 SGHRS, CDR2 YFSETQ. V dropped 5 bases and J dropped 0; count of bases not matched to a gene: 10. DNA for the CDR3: TGCGCCAGCAGTTTTTTCCTCGGACAGGGCTCTGGGGCCAACGTCCTGACTTTC. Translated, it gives CASSFFLGQGSGANVLTF.

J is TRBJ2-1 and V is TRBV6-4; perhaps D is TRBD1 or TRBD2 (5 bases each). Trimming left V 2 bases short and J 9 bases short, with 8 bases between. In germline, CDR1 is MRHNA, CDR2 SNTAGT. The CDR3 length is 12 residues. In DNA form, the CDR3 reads TGTGCCAGCAGTGACGGGGCGGGTGAGCAGTTCTTC. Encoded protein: CASSDGAGEQFF.

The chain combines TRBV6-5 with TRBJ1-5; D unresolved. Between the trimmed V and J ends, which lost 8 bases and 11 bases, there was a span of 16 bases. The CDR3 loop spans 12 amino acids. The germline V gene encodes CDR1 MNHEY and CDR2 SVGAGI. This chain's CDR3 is CASGPIPQSQHF. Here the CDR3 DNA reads TGTGCCAGCGGACCCATTCCACAATCCCAGCATTTT.

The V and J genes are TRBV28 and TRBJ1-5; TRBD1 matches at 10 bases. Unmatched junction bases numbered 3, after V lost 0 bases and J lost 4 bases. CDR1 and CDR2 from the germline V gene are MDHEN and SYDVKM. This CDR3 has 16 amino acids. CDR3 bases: TGTGCCAGCAGTTTATGGGGGGGACAGGGGAATCAGCCCCAGCATTTT. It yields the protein CASSLWGGQGNQPQHF.

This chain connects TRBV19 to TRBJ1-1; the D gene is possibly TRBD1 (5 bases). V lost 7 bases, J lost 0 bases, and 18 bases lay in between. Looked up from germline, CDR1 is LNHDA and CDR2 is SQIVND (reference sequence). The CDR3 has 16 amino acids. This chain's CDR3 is CASTWGSGLMNTEAFF. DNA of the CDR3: TGTGCCAGTACATGGGGATCGGGACTCATGAACACTGAAGCTTTCTTT. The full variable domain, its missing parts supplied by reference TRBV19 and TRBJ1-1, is DGGITQSPKYLFRKEGQNVTLSCEQNLNHDAMYWYRQDPGQGLRLIYYSQIVNDFQKGDIAEGYSVSREKKESFPLTVTSAQKNPTAFYLCASTWGSGLMNTEAFFGQGTRLTVV.

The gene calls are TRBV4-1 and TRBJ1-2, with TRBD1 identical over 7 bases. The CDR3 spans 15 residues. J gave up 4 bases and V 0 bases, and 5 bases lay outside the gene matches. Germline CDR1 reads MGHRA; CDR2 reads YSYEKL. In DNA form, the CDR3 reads TGCGCCAGCAGCCAAGACAGGGGGAGACTCTATGGCTACACCTTC. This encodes CASSQDRGRLYGYTF.

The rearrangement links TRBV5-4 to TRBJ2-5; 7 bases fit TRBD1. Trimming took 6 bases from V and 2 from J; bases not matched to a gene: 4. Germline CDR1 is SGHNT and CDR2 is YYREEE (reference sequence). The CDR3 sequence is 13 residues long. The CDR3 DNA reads TGTGCCAGCACTAGGGGACAGCAAGAGACCCAGTACTTC. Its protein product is CASTRGQQETQYF.

CDR3 coding DNA: TGTGCCAGCAGTTTAGGACTCCCAGAGGGGCAGTATTTT. It translates to CASSLGLPEGQYF. The V and J genes are TRBV28 and TRBJ2-3, with D tentatively TRBD2 (5 bases). Looked up from germline, CDR1 is MDHEN and CDR2 is SYDVKM. There are 13 residues in the CDR3. V lost 2 bases to trimming and J lost 11 bases, with 14 bases between them.

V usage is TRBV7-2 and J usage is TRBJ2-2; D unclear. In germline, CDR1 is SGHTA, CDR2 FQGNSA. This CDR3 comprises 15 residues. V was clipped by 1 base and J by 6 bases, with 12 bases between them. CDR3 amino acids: CASSLEIGSPGELFF. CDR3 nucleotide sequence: TGTGCCAGCAGCTTAGAGATAGGGTCGCCCGGGGAGCTGTTTTTT.

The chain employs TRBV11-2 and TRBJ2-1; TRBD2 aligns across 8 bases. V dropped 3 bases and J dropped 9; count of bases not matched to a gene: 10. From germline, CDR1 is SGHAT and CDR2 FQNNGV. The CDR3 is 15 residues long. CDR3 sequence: CASSLEGLAGIEQFF. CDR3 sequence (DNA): TGTGCCAGCAGCTTGGAGGGGCTAGCGGGCATTGAGCAGTTCTTC.

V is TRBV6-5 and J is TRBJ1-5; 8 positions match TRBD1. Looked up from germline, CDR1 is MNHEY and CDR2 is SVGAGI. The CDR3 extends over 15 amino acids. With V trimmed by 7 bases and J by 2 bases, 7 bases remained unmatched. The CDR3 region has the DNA TGTGCCAGCACCGCGGCAGGGGGCGGCAATCAGCCCCAGCATTTT. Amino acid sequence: CASTAAGGGNQPQHF.

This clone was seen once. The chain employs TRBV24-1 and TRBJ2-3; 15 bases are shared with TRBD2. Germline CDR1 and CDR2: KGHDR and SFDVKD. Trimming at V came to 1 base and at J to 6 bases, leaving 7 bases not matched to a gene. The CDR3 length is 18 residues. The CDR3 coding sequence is TGTGCCACCAGTGATTTTGGACTAGCGGGGGGGTTTAGGGATACGCAGTATTTT. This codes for CATSDFGLAGGFRDTQYF.

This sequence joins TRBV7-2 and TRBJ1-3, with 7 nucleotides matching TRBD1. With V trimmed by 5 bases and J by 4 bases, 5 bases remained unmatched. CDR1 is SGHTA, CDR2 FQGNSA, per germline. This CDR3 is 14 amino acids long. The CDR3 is CASSLDRVGNTIYF. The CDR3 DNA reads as TGTGCCAGCAGCCTTGACAGGGTCGGAAACACCATATATTTT.

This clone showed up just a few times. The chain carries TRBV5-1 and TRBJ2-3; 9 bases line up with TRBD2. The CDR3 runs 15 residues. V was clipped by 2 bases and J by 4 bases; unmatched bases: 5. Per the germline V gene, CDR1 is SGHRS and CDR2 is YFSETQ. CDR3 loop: CASSFRSGSPDTQYF. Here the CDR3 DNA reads TGCGCCAGCAGCTTTCGTAGCGGGAGTCCAGATACGCAGTATTTT.